Listed here are 13 T cell receptor beta chains from one sample, sequenced in a study of regulatory dendritic cells for organ transplantation listed by TCRdb under 2017. Library creation used the immunoSEQ multiplex PCR assay. TCRdb retrieved this table from immuneACCESS and kept in-frame rearrangements only. Not all clones are present; in checked studies, unresolved V genes account for under half, and no reason is known for the remainder. For this sample the table gives about 30,000 clones, of which over 60% were detected only once. Together, the top ten hold 2% to 2.5% of the sample. Sequencing was done on a sample of memory CD4+ T cells from blood. Reading the label with the study, this specimen's cell subset or site is: CD45RO+ memory T cells. The receptors were gathered from a human donor in good health.

The chain uses TRBV25-1 and TRBJ2-5; 7 nucleotides agree with TRBD2. The CDR3 length is 17 residues. Trimming at V came to 3 bases and at J to 2 bases, leaving 12 bases not matched to a gene. CDR1 and CDR2 from the germline V gene are MGHDK and SYGVNS. The DNA of the CDR3 is TGTGCCAGCAGTGACCCGAGGGTGGGGGGGTTACAAGAGACCCAGTACTTC. This encodes CASSDPRVGGLQETQYF.

In the case of this clone: Additional DNA sequences in this sample encode the identical CDR3. The chain joins TRBV18 to TRBJ1-5; D remains ambiguous. The CDR3 sequence is 14 residues long. The ends were cut back, 3 bases at V and 2 bases at J, with 8 bases in the middle. Germline CDR1 reads KGHSH; CDR2 reads LQKENI. CDR3 DNA: TGTGCCAGCTCACCCGGTCCAGGCAATCAGCCCCAGCATTTT. This gives the protein CASSPGPGNQPQHF.

The chain uses TRBV5-8 and TRBJ2-1, with D unclear. Germline V gene lookup returns CDR1 SGHTS and CDR2 YDEGEE. The CDR3 spans 15 residues. Trimming removed 2 bases from V and 1 base from J, with 10 bases in between. This CDR3 is CASSFRGSSYNEQFF. The CDR3 DNA reads as TGTGCCAGCAGCTTTCGTGGATCGTCCTACAATGAGCAGTTCTTC. Full variable domain (rest looked up from reference TRBV5-8 and TRBJ2-1): EAGVTQSPTHLIKTRGQQATLRCSPISGHTSVYWYQQALGLGLQFLLWYDEGEERNRGNFPPRFSGRQFPNYSSELNVNALELEDSALYLCASSFRGSSYNEQFFGPGTRLTVL.

This chain joins TRBV27 and TRBJ1-4, with D possibly matching TRBD1 (6 bases). The CDR3 totals 16 residues. The germline V gene has CDR1 MNHEY and CDR2 SMNVEV (reference sequence). V dropped 3 bases and J dropped 3 bases, with 14 bases sitting between them. CDR3 amino acids: CASSLGKGVANEKLFF. The CDR3 coding sequence is TGTGCCAGCAGTTTGGGAAAGGGGGTAGCTAATGAAAAACTGTTTTTT.

The chain has TRBV25-1 and TRBJ2-1; D remains ambiguous. The V gene lost 0 bases and the J gene lost 7 bases, with 19 bases spanning the gap. Germline CDR1 MGHDK, CDR2 SYGVNS. There are 17 residues in the CDR3. The CDR3 nucleotides are TGTGCCAGCAGTGAATATATTGGCGCCCGAAAATTAAATGAGCAGTTCTTC. This translates into CASSEYIGARKLNEQFF.

The rearrangement uses TRBV9 and TRBJ2-7; 7 bases are shared with TRBD2. Unmatched junction bases numbered 7, after V lost 5 bases and J lost 2 bases. This CDR3 comprises 14 residues. The germline V gene encodes CDR1 SGDLS and CDR2 YYNGEE. As DNA, the CDR3 is TGTGCCAGCAGTTTAACTAGCGAACCCTACGAGCAGTACTTC. It codes for CASSLTSEPYEQYF. The complete variable domain, with remaining parts taken from reference TRBV9 and TRBJ2-7, reads DSGVTQTPKHLITATGQRVTLRCSPRSGDLSVYWYQQSLDQGLQFLIQYYNGEERAKGNILERFSAQQFPDLHSELNLSSLELGDSALYFCASSLTSEPYEQYFGPGTRLTVT.

V and J are TRBV7-2 and TRBJ2-1; a possible D gene is TRBD2 (6 bases). This CDR3 has 12 amino acids. V lost 4 bases and J lost 14, with 15 bases in between. Germline V gene data show CDR1 as SGHTA and CDR2 as FQGNSA. The CDR3 reads CASSSSLAWEFF. The DNA of the CDR3 is TGTGCCAGCAGCTCCTCTCTAGCGTGGGAGTTCTTC. Complete variable domain (other parts from reference TRBV7-2 and TRBJ2-1): GAGVSQSPSNKVTEKGKDVELRCDPISGHTALYWYRQSLGQGLEFLIYFQGNSAPDKSGLPSDRFSAERTGGSVSTLTIQRTQQEDSAVYLCASSSSLAWEFFGPGTRLTVL.

The chain employs TRBV5-4 and TRBJ2-5; 8 bases map to TRBD1. The V gene end was trimmed by 4 bases and the J gene end by 3 bases; junction bases not matched to a gene: 11. Looked up from germline, CDR1 is SGHNT and CDR2 is YYREEE (reference sequence). The length of the CDR3 is 16 residues. CDR3 nucleotides: TGTGCCAGCAGCCGTCGAGGGACAGGCGATGAAGAGACCCAGTACTTC. This encodes CASSRRGTGDEETQYF. Filled out from reference TRBV5-4 and TRBJ2-5, the complete variable domain reads ETGVTQSPTHLIKTRGQQVTLRCSSQSGHNTVSWYQQALGQGPQFIFQYYREEENGRGNFPPRFSGLQFPNYSSELNVNALELDDSALYLCASSRRGTGDEETQYFGPGTRLLVL.

The chain has TRBV5-4 and TRBJ2-4, with 7 bases fitting TRBD1. V lost 7 bases, J lost 7 bases, and 20 bases stayed unmatched. The germline V gene has CDR1 SGHNT and CDR2 YYREEE (reference sequence). The CDR3 covers 17 residues. DNA of the CDR3: TGTGCCAGCGGGAAAGGGGGCAGGGGGATAGATGGGAACATTCAGTACTTC. Residues: CASGKGGRGIDGNIQYF.

This clone came up a few times. J is TRBJ2-3 and V is TRBV27; perhaps TRBD2 as D (5 bases). The CDR3 is made up of 12 amino acids. The germline V gene encodes CDR1 MNHEY and CDR2 SMNVEV (reference sequence). V lost 7 bases and J lost 8, with 13 bases in between. CDR3 nucleotide sequence: TGTGCCAGCATTTCTCCTGCGGGTACGCAGTATTTT. Protein sequence: CASISPAGTQYF.

This chain uses TRBV4-3 with TRBJ2-2; 11 nucleotides agree with TRBD2. The CDR3 loop spans 14 amino acids. Trimming cost V 4 bases and J 6 bases; bases outside gene matches: 1. The germline gives CDR1 LGHNA, CDR2 YSLEER. CDR3 nucleotides: TGCGCCAGCAGCCTAGCGGGGGGGGCCGGGGAGCTGTTTTTT. Its translation: CASSLAGGAGELFF.

V is TRBV9 and J is TRBJ2-1; 12 bases are a match to TRBD2. The CDR3 length is 19 residues. Trimming took 3 bases from V and 2 from J; bases not matched to a gene: 12. Germline V gene sequence: CDR1 SGDLS, CDR2 YYNGEE. CDR3 sequence reads: CASSARLAGVSVAYNEQFF. In nucleotides, the CDR3 is TGTGCCAGCAGCGCTAGACTAGCGGGAGTCTCCGTAGCCTACAATGAGCAGTTCTTC.

This chain connects TRBV11-1 to TRBJ2-4, with D possibly matching TRBD1 (5 bases). V lost 5 bases and J lost 1, with 18 bases in between. The germline CDR1 and CDR2 sequences are SGHAT and FQDESV (reference sequence). The length of the CDR3 is 17 residues. This CDR3 reads CASSADRPGRAKNIQYF. As DNA, the CDR3 is TGTGCCAGCAGCGCCGACAGACCGGGTCGGGCCAAAAACATTCAGTACTTC.